This T cell receptor (beta chain) was observed in a study of vaccination and CD4 T cells after COVID-19. To note about this clonotype: What it binds is not known.

V lost 0 bases and J lost 5, with 7 bases in between. The germline gives CDR1 SGHNT, CDR2 YENEEA. The CDR3 consists of 13 residues. The Oncomine TCR Beta short-read assay sequenced DNA from cultured CD4+ T cells. MiXCR, applied by TCRdb to the PCR reads, yields one record per CDR3 protein. The sample includes approximately 19,000 distinct CDR3 sequences, 55% to 60% of them seen just once. Regarding treatment: approximately 9-day PBMC culture with coronavirus spike peptide pools or control peptides (ViraFEST assay). This sequence was found in a human donor who had recovered from COVID-19. The chain links TRBV11-3 to TRBJ2-5; D is uncertain. The material sequenced was CD4+ T cells from blood, cultured in vitro, taken after SARS-CoV-2 vaccination. As DNA, the CDR3 is TGTGCCAGCAGCTTAGATCCGAGGGAGACCCAGTACTTC. Translating gives CASSLDPRETQYF.